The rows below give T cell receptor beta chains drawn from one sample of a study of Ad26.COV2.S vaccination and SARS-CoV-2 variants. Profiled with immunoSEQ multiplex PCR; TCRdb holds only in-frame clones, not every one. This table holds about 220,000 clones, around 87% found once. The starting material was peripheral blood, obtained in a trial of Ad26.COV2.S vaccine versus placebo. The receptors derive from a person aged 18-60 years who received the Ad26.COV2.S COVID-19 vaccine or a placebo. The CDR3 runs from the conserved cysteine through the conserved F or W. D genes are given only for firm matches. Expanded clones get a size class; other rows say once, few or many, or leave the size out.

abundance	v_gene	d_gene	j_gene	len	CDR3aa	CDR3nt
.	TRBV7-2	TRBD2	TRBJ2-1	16	CASSASGLAGYNEQFF	TGTGCCAGCAGCGCCTCCGGACTAGCGGGATACAATGAGCAGTTCTTC
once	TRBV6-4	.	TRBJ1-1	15	CASSDSPTPVKEAFF	TGTGCCAGCAGTGACTCTCCCACGCCAGTTAAAGAAGCTTTCTTT
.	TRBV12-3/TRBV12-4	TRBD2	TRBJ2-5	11	CASSPGGTQYF	TGTGCCAGCAGTCCGGGGGGTACCCAGTACTTC
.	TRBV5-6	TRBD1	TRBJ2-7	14	CASCRVGQTYEQYF	TGTGCCAGCTGCAGGGTGGGACAGACCTACGAGCAGTACTTC
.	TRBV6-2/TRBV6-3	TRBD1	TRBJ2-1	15	CASSYAGTGKTEQFF	TGTGCCAGCAGTTACGCCGGGACAGGAAAAACGGAGCAGTTCTTC
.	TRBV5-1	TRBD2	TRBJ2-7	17	CASNTGLAGGGTYEQYF	TGCGCCAGCAACACCGGACTAGCGGGAGGAGGTACCTACGAGCAGTACTTC
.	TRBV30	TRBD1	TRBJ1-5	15	CAWSALGQSNQPQHF	TGTGCCTGGAGTGCTTTGGGACAGAGCAATCAGCCCCAGCATTTT
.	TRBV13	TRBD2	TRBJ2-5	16	CASSLGGLAGEETQYF	TGTGCCAGCAGCCTCGGGGGACTAGCGGGAGAAGAGACCCAGTACTTC
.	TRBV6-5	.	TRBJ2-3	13	CASSSHYEDTQYF	TGTGCCAGCAGTTCCCACTACGAAGATACGCAGTATTTT
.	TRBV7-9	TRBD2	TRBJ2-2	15	CASRPREGRAGELFF	TGTGCCAGCAGACCCCGGGAGGGCCGGGCCGGGGAGCTGTTTTTT
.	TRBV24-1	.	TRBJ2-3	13	CATNGGGTDTQYF	TGTGCCACCAACGGAGGGGGCACAGATACGCAGTATTTT
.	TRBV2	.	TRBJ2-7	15	CASRDRGAVSYEQYF	TGTGCCAGCCGGGACCGGGGGGCTGTCTCCTACGAGCAGTACTTC
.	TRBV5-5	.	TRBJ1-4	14	CASSLEEVGEKLFF	TGTGCCAGCAGCTTGGAGGAGGTTGGTGAAAAACTGTTTTTT
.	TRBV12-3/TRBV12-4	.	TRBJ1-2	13	CASSLSTSYGYTF	TGTGCCAGCAGTTTATCAACCTCCTATGGCTACACCTTC
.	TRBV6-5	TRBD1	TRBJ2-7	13	CASSFGTGYEQYF	TGTGCCAGCAGTTTCGGGACAGGCTACGAGCAGTACTTC
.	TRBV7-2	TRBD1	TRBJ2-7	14	CAGSLLGQGAPQYF	TGTGCCGGCAGCTTATTGGGACAGGGGGCGCCGCAGTACTTC
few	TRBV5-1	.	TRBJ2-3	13	CASTPLAGDTQYF	TGCGCCAGCACGCCTTTAGCCGGAGATACGCAGTATTTT
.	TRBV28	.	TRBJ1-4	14	CASSLGQFNEKLFF	TGTGCCAGCAGTTTGGGGCAGTTTAATGAAAAACTGTTTTTT
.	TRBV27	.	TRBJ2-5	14	CASSRTGSGETQYF	TGTGCCAGCAGTCGTACAGGGAGCGGAGAGACCCAGTACTTC
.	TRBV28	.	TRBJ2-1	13	CASIRRGHNEQFF	TGTGCCAGCATTCGGCGGGGGCACAATGAGCAGTTCTTC
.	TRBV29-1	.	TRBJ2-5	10	CSTYQETQYF	TGCAGCACCTACCAAGAGACCCAGTACTTC
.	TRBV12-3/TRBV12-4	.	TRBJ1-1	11	CASSKYTEAFF	TGTGCCAGCAGTAAGTACACTGAAGCTTTCTTT
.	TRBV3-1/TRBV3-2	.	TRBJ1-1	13	CASSRIQGKKAFF	TGTGCCAGCAGCCGAATTCAGGGAAAGAAAGCTTTCTTT
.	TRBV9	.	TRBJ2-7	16	CASSVGAEAPSYEQYF	TGTGCCAGCAGCGTAGGGGCGGAGGCCCCCTCCTACGAGCAGTACTTC
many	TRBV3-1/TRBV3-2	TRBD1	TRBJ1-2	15	CASSQGGQSFYGYTF	TGTGCCAGCAGCCAAGGGGGACAGTCATTCTATGGCTACACCTTC
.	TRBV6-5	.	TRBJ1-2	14	CASSRMAGTYGYTF	TGTGCCAGCAGTAGAATGGCGGGAACCTATGGCTACACCTTC
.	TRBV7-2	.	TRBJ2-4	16	CASSPSLGSGKNIQYF	TGTGCCAGCAGCCCTTCCCTTGGGAGCGGCAAAAACATTCAGTACTTC
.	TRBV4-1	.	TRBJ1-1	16	CASSPRFTGSDTEAFF	TGCGCCAGCAGCCCAAGATTTACCGGGAGTGACACTGAAGCTTTCTTT
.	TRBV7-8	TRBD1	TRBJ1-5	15	CASSERTGVNQPQHF	TGTGCCAGCAGCGAGCGGACAGGGGTAAATCAGCCCCAGCATTTT
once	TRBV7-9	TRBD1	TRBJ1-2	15	CASSLSPGQAFGYTF	TGTGCCAGCAGCCTCTCCCCGGGACAGGCGTTTGGCTACACCTTC
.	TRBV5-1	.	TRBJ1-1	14	CASSLGREGREAFF	TGCGCCAGCAGCTTGGGGCGGGAGGGCCGAGAAGCTTTCTTT
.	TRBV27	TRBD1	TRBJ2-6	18	CASSLTGIPLSGANVLTF	TGTGCCAGCAGCCTGACAGGGATACCGCTCTCTGGGGCCAACGTCCTGACTTTC
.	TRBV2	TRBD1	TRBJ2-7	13	CASSRDRGDEQYF	TGTGCCAGCAGCCGGGACAGGGGCGACGAGCAGTACTTC
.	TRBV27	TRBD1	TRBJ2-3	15	CASSQGQGGTDTQYF	TGTGCCAGCAGTCAAGGACAGGGGGGCACAGATACGCAGTATTTT
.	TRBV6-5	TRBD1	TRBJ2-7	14	CASSQSRDRGEQYF	TGTGCCAGCAGTCAATCCCGGGACAGGGGCGAGCAGTACTTC
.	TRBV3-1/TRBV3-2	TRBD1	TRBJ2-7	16	CASSQEGGRGLYEQYF	TGTGCCAGCAGCCAAGAAGGCGGCAGGGGGCTCTACGAGCAGTACTTC